This is a list of T cell receptor beta chains from one sample in a study of immune evolution from preneoplasia to lung adenocarcinoma. Clones were sequenced by immunoSEQ multiplex PCR, and TCRdb holds only the in-frame ones, with some missing. The repertoire holds about 8,300 clones, with about 86% as singletons. The specimen was FFPE invasive lung adenocarcinoma tissue. Receptors originate from a person aged 50-70 years with lung adenocarcinoma. The CDR3 runs from the conserved cysteine through the conserved F or W. The order of the fields is CDR3 protein, CDR3 DNA, clone size, D gene, J gene, V gene. A D gene is named only where the DNA matches it firmly. Size is omitted from some rows. Given values are once, few, many or a class for expanded clones.

CDR3 protein: CASRPTLAAGDHEQYF
CDR3 DNA: TGTGCCAGCAGACCTACCCTAGCGGCGGGGGACCACGAGCAGTACTTC
clone size: NA
D gene: TRBD2
J gene: TRBJ2-7
V gene: TRBV28

CDR3 protein: CASSRDGASGIQETQYF
CDR3 DNA: TGTGCCAGCAGTAGGGATGGGGCTAGCGGGATTCAAGAGACCCAGTACTTC
clone size: NA
D gene: TRBD2
J gene: TRBJ2-5
V gene: TRBV9

CDR3 protein: CASSLVGGGNTIYF
CDR3 DNA: TGTGCCAGCAGTTTAGTAGGGGGTGGAAACACCATATATTTT
clone size: NA
D gene: NA
J gene: TRBJ1-3
V gene: TRBV28

CDR3 protein: CASSSGTSGVTDTQYF
CDR3 DNA: TGTGCCAGCAGCTCCGGGACTAGCGGGGTCACAGATACGCAGTATTTT
clone size: few
D gene: TRBD2
J gene: TRBJ2-3
V gene: TRBV5-8

CDR3 protein: CSVVGFLLAANTDTQYF
CDR3 DNA: TGCAGCGTAGTGGGTTTCTTGCTAGCGGCCAACACAGATACGCAGTATTTT
clone size: NA
D gene: TRBD2
J gene: TRBJ2-3
V gene: TRBV29-1

CDR3 protein: CASSEWTGGDQRGDTGELFF
CDR3 DNA: TGTGCCAGCAGTGAGTGGACAGGGGGCGATCAACGCGGCGACACCGGGGAGCTGTTTTTT
clone size: NA
D gene: TRBD1
J gene: TRBJ2-2
V gene: TRBV2

CDR3 protein: CASSGSGGGGETQYF
CDR3 DNA: TGCGCCAGCAGTGGCTCAGGGGGAGGGGGAGAGACCCAGTACTTC
clone size: NA
D gene: NA
J gene: TRBJ2-5
V gene: TRBV10-2

CDR3 protein: CASSSLGGSPFF
CDR3 DNA: TGTGCCAGCAGCTCCCTTGGGGGGAGTCCGTTCTTC
clone size: NA
D gene: NA
J gene: TRBJ2-1
V gene: TRBV7-3

CDR3 protein: CASSALTSVYDEQFF
CDR3 DNA: TGTGCCAGCAGCGCGTTAACTAGTGTCTACGATGAGCAGTTCTTC
clone size: NA
D gene: NA
J gene: TRBJ2-1
V gene: TRBV6-1

CDR3 protein: CASRVLAGARETQYF
CDR3 DNA: TGTGCCAGCAGAGTACTAGCGGGAGCTCGGGAGACCCAGTACTTC
clone size: once
D gene: TRBD2
J gene: TRBJ2-5
V gene: TRBV6-5

CDR3 protein: CASSLVGDSNQPQHF
CDR3 DNA: TGCGCCAGCAGCTTGGTCGGGGATAGCAATCAGCCCCAGCATTTT
clone size: NA
D gene: NA
J gene: TRBJ1-5
V gene: TRBV5-1

CDR3 protein: CAIRTSGHYNEQFF
CDR3 DNA: TGTGCCATTAGGACTAGCGGGCACTACAATGAGCAGTTCTTC
clone size: NA
D gene: TRBD2
J gene: TRBJ2-1
V gene: TRBV2

CDR3 protein: CASRQAGGRGTEAFF
CDR3 DNA: TGTGCCAGCAGACAAGCAGGGGGGCGGGGGACTGAAGCTTTCTTT
clone size: once
D gene: TRBD1
J gene: TRBJ1-1
V gene: TRBV28

CDR3 protein: CASGVDWGNEQFF
CDR3 DNA: TGTGCCAGCGGGGTGGACTGGGGTAATGAGCAGTTCTTC
clone size: once
D gene: NA
J gene: TRBJ2-1
V gene: TRBV25-1

CDR3 protein: CASSSPSGQVFYEQYF
CDR3 DNA: TGTGCCAGCAGTTCCCCGAGCGGACAGGTATTCTACGAGCAGTACTTC
clone size: NA
D gene: TRBD1
J gene: TRBJ2-7
V gene: TRBV28

CDR3 protein: CASSSGGYGETEAFF
CDR3 DNA: TGTGCCAGCAGCTCTGGAGGTTATGGGGAAACTGAAGCTTTCTTT
clone size: NA
D gene: NA
J gene: TRBJ1-1
V gene: TRBV7-3

CDR3 protein: CASSNPGDRVQETQYF
CDR3 DNA: TGTGCCAGCAGCAATCCCGGGGACAGGGTACAAGAGACCCAGTACTTC
clone size: NA
D gene: TRBD1
J gene: TRBJ2-5
V gene: TRBV7-9

CDR3 protein: CARRGQPNTGELFF
CDR3 DNA: TGTGCCCGCAGGGGGCAACCGAACACCGGGGAGCTGTTTTTT
clone size: NA
D gene: TRBD1
J gene: TRBJ2-2
V gene: TRBV6-7

CDR3 protein: CASNGQGIAGGYSHEQFF
CDR3 DNA: TGTGCCAGCAACGGACAGGGAATAGCGGGAGGGTATTCCCACGAGCAGTTCTTC
clone size: NA
D gene: TRBD2
J gene: TRBJ2-1
V gene: TRBV7-9

CDR3 protein: CASATARAQETQYF
CDR3 DNA: TGTGCCAGCGCGACGGCGAGAGCCCAAGAGACCCAGTACTTC
clone size: NA
D gene: NA
J gene: TRBJ2-5
V gene: TRBV18

CDR3 protein: CASSAQGTGEPQHF
CDR3 DNA: TGTGCCAGCAGCGCACAAGGGACGGGGGAGCCCCAGCATTTT
clone size: NA
D gene: NA
J gene: TRBJ1-5
V gene: TRBV9

CDR3 protein: CASSFGPDAEQFF
CDR3 DNA: TGTGCCAGCAGTTTCGGTCCCGACGCGGAGCAGTTCTTC
clone size: NA
D gene: NA
J gene: TRBJ2-1
V gene: TRBV27

CDR3 protein: CATSRAKTGGPQETQYF
CDR3 DNA: TGTGCCACCAGCAGAGCAAAGACAGGGGGACCGCAAGAGACCCAGTACTTC
clone size: once
D gene: TRBD1
J gene: TRBJ2-5
V gene: TRBV15

CDR3 protein: CASSSNSRTFAETQYF
CDR3 DNA: TGTGCCAGCAGTAGCAATTCTCGGACTTTCGCAGAGACCCAGTACTTC
clone size: NA
D gene: NA
J gene: TRBJ2-5
V gene: TRBV28

CDR3 protein: CASSLASGSNRPQHF
CDR3 DNA: TGTGCCAGCAGCCTGGCGTCGGGTAGCAATCGGCCCCAGCATTTT
clone size: NA
D gene: NA
J gene: TRBJ1-5
V gene: TRBV28

CDR3 protein: CASSLQDAKNIQYF
CDR3 DNA: TGCGCCAGCAGCTTACAGGATGCCAAAAACATTCAGTACTTC
clone size: NA
D gene: NA
J gene: TRBJ2-4
V gene: TRBV5-1

CDR3 protein: CASTTRGYSNQPQHF
CDR3 DNA: TGCGCCAGCACCACCAGAGGGTATAGCAATCAGCCCCAGCATTTT
clone size: NA
D gene: NA
J gene: TRBJ1-5
V gene: TRBV10-1

CDR3 protein: CATADTPNTEAFF
CDR3 DNA: TGTGCCACAGCGGACACACCGAACACTGAAGCTTTCTTT
clone size: NA
D gene: NA
J gene: TRBJ1-1
V gene: TRBV10-3

CDR3 protein: CASRAGQGSNNEQFF
CDR3 DNA: TGCGCCAGCAGAGCCGGACAGGGTTCGAACAATGAGCAGTTCTTC
clone size: NA
D gene: TRBD1
J gene: TRBJ2-1
V gene: TRBV5-1

CDR3 protein: CAISVGLAGQETQYF
CDR3 DNA: TGTGCCATCAGTGTAGGGCTAGCGGGCCAAGAGACCCAGTACTTC
clone size: once
D gene: TRBD2
J gene: TRBJ2-5
V gene: TRBV10-3

CDR3 protein: CAWSQTALYGYTF
CDR3 DNA: TGTGCCTGGAGTCAGACAGCCCTCTATGGCTACACCTTC
clone size: NA
D gene: NA
J gene: TRBJ1-2
V gene: TRBV30

CDR3 protein: CASSVDWGGASYEQYF
CDR3 DNA: TGTGCCAGCAGCGTAGACTGGGGGGGAGCATCCTACGAGCAGTACTTC
clone size: NA
D gene: TRBD2
J gene: TRBJ2-7
V gene: TRBV9

CDR3 protein: CASSLVLGAGWNTRELFF
CDR3 DNA: TGTGCCAGCAGCTTAGTCTTGGGAGCGGGATGGAACACCAGGGAGCTGTTTTTT
clone size: once
D gene: TRBD2
J gene: TRBJ2-2
V gene: TRBV7-9

CDR3 protein: CASSLGTILVGELFF
CDR3 DNA: TGTGCCAGCAGCTTAGGGACTATCTTAGTCGGGGAGCTGTTTTTT
clone size: NA
D gene: NA
J gene: TRBJ2-2
V gene: TRBV11-2

CDR3 protein: CASSQGGSETQYF
CDR3 DNA: TGTGCCAGCAGCCAGGGCGGGAGCGAGACCCAGTACTTC
clone size: few
D gene: TRBD2
J gene: TRBJ2-5
V gene: TRBV7-3